This TCR beta chain came from a study of long-term antiretroviral therapy in people with HIV. Study-wide background: The earliest samples predate the 2015 immediate-ART recommendation by about a decade. Study-wide points: Dominance of pre-ART expanded clones persisted, fluctuating and often declining after ART.

The CDR3 sequence is 16 residues long. The V gene end was trimmed by 7 bases and the J gene end by 9 bases; junction bases not matched to a gene: 16. CDR1 is LNHDA and CDR2 is SQIVND in the germline V gene (reference sequence). A note on this clone: As yet, its antigen is unknown.

Inclusion required at least two post-ART and at least one pre-ART PBMC samples. The authors ran the immunoSEQ assay, v3.0, at survey level. It was about 40,000-55,000 T-cell genomes per sample that sequencing targeted. Method: immunoSEQ multiplex PCR; TCRdb's copy keeps in-frame clones and lacks some. The table includes approximately 32,000 clones, around four fifths detected once. V usage is TRBV19 and J usage is TRBJ2-1; 9 positions match TRBD1. This specimen consisted of unsorted PBMCs, obtained 0.4 years before starting antiretroviral therapy. The receptor comes from a man younger than 35 with HIV. This chain's CDR3 is CASTPLGTGMFGEQFF. The CDR3 bases are TGTGCCAGTACCCCATTGGGGACAGGGATGTTTGGTGAGCAGTTCTTC.